The clone carrying this T cell receptor (beta chain) was recorded many times. Its antigen remains unidentified. The record originates from a study of T cells in Graves' hyperthyroidism and ophthalmopathy. About the research overall: Sampling of peripheral blood happened at initial diagnosis, prior to any treatment.

Study-level results: Ophthalmopathy and stable hyperthyroidism were separated by a 13 V-J model. Expanded thyroid clonotypes (above 0.001) were mostly also found in blood.

PBMCs stemmed from around 9.3 ml fresh peripheral blood. Amplified TCR beta CDR3 regions derived from RNA transcripts. HTBI primers were employed in a first-round RT-PCR of the TCR CDR3. TCRdb fed the multiplex PCR reads into MiXCR, producing one record per CDR3 protein. The sample carries a few hundred thousand distinct CDR3 sequences, 13% to 15% recorded once. This sequence originates from a woman aged 55-69 years with Graves' ophthalmopathy. The source material was blood.

The CDR3 sequence: CASSPTGGTGNNEQFF. CDR3 nucleotides: TGTGCCAGCAGCCCTACCGGGGGGACAGGGAACAATGAGCAGTTCTTC. The rearrangement joins TRBV7-2 to TRBJ2-1, with 9 nucleotides matching TRBD1. This CDR3 region has 16 residues. Trimming took 5 bases from V and 5 from J; bases not matched to a gene: 10. Germline CDR1 reads SGHTA; CDR2 reads FQGNSA.